The clone carrying this T cell receptor beta chain was seen only a few times. What it recognizes is unknown. The sample is drawn from a study of CD8 T cells in ankylosing spondylitis. General study points: Apparently characteristic of ankylosing spondylitis blood was a TCR beta motif (roughly eight highly homologous variants). Disease-linked clones had a CD8+ phenotype and relatively low frequency in peripheral blood. Disease-associated clones were reportedly significantly overrepresented in matched ankylosing spondylitis synovial fluid. In the blood and synovial fluid of reactive arthritis, some motif variants had been previously reported.

In making TCR beta libraries, quantitative 5'-RACE with molecular barcodes was used. TCRdb redid the calling of the 5' RACE reads with MiXCR, one entry per CDR3 protein. Counted here are around 430,000 distinct CDR3 sequences, 15% to 20% occurring once; the ten biggest clones make up around 0.92%. The TCR was taken from a male donor with ankylosing spondylitis. The specimen was blood, either unsorted or a sorted T cell fraction (not recorded which).

CDR3 region: CAWSVGGDHSPLHF. The CDR3 DNA sequence: TGTGCCTGGAGTGTAGGAGGGGACCATTCACCCCTCCACTTT. The chain joins TRBV30 to TRBJ1-6; possible D gene TRBD1, 5 bases. CDR1 is GTSNPN, CDR2 SVGIG, per germline (reference sequence). The CDR3 sequence is 14 residues long. V was shortened by 0 bases and J by 8 bases, with 11 bases between the two germline ends.